The source of this T cell receptor (beta chain) is a study of T cell responses to AZD1222 COVID-19 vaccine. The method was immunoSEQ multiplex PCR; TCRdb's version includes in-frame clones alone and lacks a portion of them. The data hold around 140,000 clones, with about 89% observed a single time. Germline loops: CDR1 SGHRS, CDR2 YFSETQ. The V and J ends lost 4 bases and 1 base respectively, with 11 bases between them. The CDR3 is 14 amino acids. The clonotype was recovered from an adult in good health. The sequenced sample was peripheral blood, obtained on day 0 of AZD1222 vaccination. The V and J genes are TRBV5-1 and TRBJ2-5; D not certain. CDR3: CASSPGRGQETQYF. The DNA of the CDR3 is TGCGCCAGCAGCCCAGGACGCGGCCAAGAGACCCAGTACTTC.